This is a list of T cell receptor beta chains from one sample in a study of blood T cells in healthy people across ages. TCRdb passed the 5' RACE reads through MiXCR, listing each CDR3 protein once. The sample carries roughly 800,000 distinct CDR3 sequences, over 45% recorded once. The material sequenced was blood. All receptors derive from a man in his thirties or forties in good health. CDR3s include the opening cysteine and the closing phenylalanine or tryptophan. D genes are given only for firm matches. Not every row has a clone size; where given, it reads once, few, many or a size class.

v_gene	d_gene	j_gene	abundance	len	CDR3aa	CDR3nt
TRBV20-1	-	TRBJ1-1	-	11	CSARVGAGAFF	TGCAGTGCTAGAGTGGGGGCGGGAGCTTTCTTT
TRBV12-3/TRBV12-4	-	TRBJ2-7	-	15	CASRSGVSSYNEQYF	TGTGCCAGCAGGTCGGGTGTTAGCTCCTACAATGAGCAGTACTTC
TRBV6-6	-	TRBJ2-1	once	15	CASSYSRQGDGEQFF	TGTGCCAGCAGTTACTCCCGGCAGGGTGACGGTGAGCAGTTCTTC
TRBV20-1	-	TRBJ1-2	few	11	CSAIGGYGYTF	TGCAGTGCTATAGGGGGGTATGGCTACACCTTC
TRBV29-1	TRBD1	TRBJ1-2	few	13	CSATPAGGNGYTF	TGCAGCGCTACACCCGCAGGGGGAAATGGCTACACCTTC
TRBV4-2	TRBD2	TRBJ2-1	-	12	CASRSGEGEQFF	TGTGCCAGCAGGAGTGGGGAGGGTGAGCAGTTCTTC
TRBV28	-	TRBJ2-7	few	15	CASSSPPGMVYEQYF	TGTGCCAGCAGTTCCCCCCCGGGGATGGTATACGAGCAGTACTTC
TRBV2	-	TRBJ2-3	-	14	CASRGDISTDTQYF	TGTGCCAGCAGGGGGGACATCAGCACAGATACGCAGTATTTT
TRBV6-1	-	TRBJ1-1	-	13	CACQGRLNTEAFF	TGTGCCTGCCAGGGACGGCTAAACACTGAAGCTTTCTTT
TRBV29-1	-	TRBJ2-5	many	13	CSVLGIYKETQYF	TGCAGCGTTTTAGGGATATACAAGGAGACCCAGTACTTC
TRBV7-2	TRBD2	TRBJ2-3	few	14	CASSLAPGRGTQYF	TGTGCCAGCAGCTTAGCGCCCGGGAGGGGTACGCAGTATTTT
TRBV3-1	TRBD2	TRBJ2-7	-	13	CASRGGDSYEQYF	TGTGCCAGCCGGGGGGGGGATTCCTACGAGCAGTACTTC
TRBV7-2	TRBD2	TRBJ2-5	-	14	CASKAGGYQETQYF	TGTGCCAGCAAGGCGGGGGGGTACCAAGAGACCCAGTACTTC
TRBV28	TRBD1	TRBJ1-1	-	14	CASSFISGGTEAFF	TGTGCCAGCAGTTTTATTTCAGGGGGCACTGAAGCTTTCTTT
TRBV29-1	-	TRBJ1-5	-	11	CSVGVSQPQHF	TGCAGCGTGGGGGTCTCGCAGCCCCAGCATTTT
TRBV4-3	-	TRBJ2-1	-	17	CASSLAAGLSSYNEQFF	TGCGCCAGCAGCCTTGCGGCGGGACTCAGCTCCTACAATGAGCAGTTCTTC
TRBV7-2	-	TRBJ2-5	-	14	CASSSRGGRETQYF	TGTGCCAGCAGCTCCAGGGGAGGGCGAGAGACCCAGTACTTC
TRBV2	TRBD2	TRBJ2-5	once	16	CASSKGTSGRSETQYF	TGTGCCAGCAGCAAGGGGACTAGCGGGAGATCAGAGACCCAGTACTTC
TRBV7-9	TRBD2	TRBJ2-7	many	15	CASSPGLAGTYEQYF	TGTGCCAGCAGCCCTGGACTAGCGGGGACCTACGAGCAGTACTTC
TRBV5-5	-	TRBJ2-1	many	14	CASSLYGGSNEQFF	TGTGCCAGCAGCTTGTATGGGGGCTCTAATGAGCAGTTCTTC
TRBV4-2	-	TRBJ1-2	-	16	CASSQVPSGGIDGYTF	TGTGCCAGCAGCCAAGTGCCTAGTGGGGGAATTGATGGCTACACCTTC
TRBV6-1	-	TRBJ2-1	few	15	CASSDARTPGEGQFF	TGTGCCAGCAGTGATGCCCGGACCCCGGGTGAGGGGCAGTTCTTC
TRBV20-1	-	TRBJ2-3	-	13	CSASRIGVDTQYF	TGCAGTGCTAGTAGGATCGGGGTAGATACGCAGTATTTT
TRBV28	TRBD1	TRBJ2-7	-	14	CASMRDRDVYEQYF	TGTGCCAGCATGAGGGACAGAGATGTCTACGAGCAGTACTTC
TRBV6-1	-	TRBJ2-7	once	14	CASSEVGGTYEQYF	TGTGCCAGCAGTGAAGTCGGAGGGACCTACGAGCAGTACTTC
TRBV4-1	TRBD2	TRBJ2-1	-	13	CASSQSSGGEQFF	TGCGCCAGCAGCCAAAGTTCGGGGGGTGAGCAGTTCTTC
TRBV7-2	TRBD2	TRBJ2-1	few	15	CASSLVTSGAYEQFF	TGTGCCAGCAGCTTAGTCACTAGCGGGGCTTATGAGCAGTTCTTC
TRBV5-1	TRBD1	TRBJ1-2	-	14	CASSLLTGGDGYTF	TGCGCCAGCAGCTTATTAACAGGGGGGGACGGCTACACCTTC
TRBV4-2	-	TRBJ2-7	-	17	CASSQGVGGKGTYEQYF	TGTGCCAGCAGCCAAGGGGTAGGCGGGAAGGGGACCTACGAGCAGTACTTC